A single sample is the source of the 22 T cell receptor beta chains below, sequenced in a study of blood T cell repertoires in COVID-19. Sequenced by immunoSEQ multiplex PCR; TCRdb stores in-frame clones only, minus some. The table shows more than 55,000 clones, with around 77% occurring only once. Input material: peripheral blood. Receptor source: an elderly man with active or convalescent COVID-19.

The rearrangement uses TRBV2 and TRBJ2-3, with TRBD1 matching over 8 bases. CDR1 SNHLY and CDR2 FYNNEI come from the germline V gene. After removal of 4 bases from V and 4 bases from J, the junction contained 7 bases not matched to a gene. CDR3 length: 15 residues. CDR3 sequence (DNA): TGTGCCAGCAGTGGGCGGACAGGGAATCCAGATACGCAGTATTTT. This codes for CASSGRTGNPDTQYF.

CDR3 coding DNA: TGTGCCAGCAGCTTATCGAGCGGGGGGTCCTACGAGCAGTACTTC. It specifies CASSLSSGGSYEQYF. This sequence joins TRBV5-4 and TRBJ2-7, with 9 bases fitting TRBD2. The CDR3 totals 15 residues. The ends lost 2 bases at V and 1 base at J; junction bases unmatched: 4. Germline CDR1 reads SGHNT; CDR2 reads YYREEE (reference sequence).

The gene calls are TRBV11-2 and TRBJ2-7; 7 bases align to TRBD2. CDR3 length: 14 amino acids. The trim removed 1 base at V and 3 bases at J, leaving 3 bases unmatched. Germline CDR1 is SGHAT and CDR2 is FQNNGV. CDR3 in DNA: TGTGCCAGCAGCTTAGCAGGGAGGGTCTACGAGCAGTACTTC. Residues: CASSLAGRVYEQYF.

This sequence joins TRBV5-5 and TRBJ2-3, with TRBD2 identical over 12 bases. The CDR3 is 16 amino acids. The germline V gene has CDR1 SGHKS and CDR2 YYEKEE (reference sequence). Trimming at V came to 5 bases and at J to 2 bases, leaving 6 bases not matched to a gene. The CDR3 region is CASRTLAGGDTDTQYF. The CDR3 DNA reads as TGTGCCAGCAGGACCCTAGCGGGGGGGGACACAGATACGCAGTATTTT.

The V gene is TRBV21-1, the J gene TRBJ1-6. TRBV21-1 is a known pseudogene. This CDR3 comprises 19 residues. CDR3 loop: CASSKMGRTFRVANSPLHF. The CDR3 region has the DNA TGTGCCAGCAGCAAAATGGGGAGGACCTTTAGAGTGGCAAATTCACCCCTCCACTTT.

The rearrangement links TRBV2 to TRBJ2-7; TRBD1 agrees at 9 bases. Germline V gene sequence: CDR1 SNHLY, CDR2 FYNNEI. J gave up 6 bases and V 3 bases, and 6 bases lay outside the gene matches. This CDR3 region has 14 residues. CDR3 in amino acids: CASSDTGGVSEQYF. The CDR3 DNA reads TGTGCCAGCAGTGATACAGGGGGCGTCTCCGAGCAGTACTTC.

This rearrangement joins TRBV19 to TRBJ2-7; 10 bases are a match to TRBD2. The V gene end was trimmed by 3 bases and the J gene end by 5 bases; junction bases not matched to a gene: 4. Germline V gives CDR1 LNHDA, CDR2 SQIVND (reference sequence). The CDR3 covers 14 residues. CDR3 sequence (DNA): TGTGCCAGTAGTATGGCTAGCGGGGGCGACGAGCAGTACTTC. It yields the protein CASSMASGGDEQYF.

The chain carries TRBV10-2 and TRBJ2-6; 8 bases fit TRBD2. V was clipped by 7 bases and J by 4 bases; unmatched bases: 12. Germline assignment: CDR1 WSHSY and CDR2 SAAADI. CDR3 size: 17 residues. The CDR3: CASIDREGFGGANVLTF. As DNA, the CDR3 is TGCGCCAGCATTGACCGGGAGGGCTTTGGCGGGGCCAACGTCCTGACTTTC.

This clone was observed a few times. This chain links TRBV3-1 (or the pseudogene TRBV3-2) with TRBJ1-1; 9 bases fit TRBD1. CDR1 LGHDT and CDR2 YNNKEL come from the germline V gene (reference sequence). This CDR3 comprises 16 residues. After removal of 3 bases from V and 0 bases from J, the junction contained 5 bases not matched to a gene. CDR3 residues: CASSHNRGLMNTEAFF. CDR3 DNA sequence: TGTGCCAGCAGCCATAACAGGGGGCTAATGAACACTGAAGCTTTCTTT.

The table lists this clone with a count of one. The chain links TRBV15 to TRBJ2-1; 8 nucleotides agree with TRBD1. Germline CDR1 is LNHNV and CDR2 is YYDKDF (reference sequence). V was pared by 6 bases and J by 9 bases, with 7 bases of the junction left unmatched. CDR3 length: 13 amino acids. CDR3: CATSLDRGREQFF. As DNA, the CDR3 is TGTGCCACCAGTCTCGACAGGGGACGTGAGCAGTTCTTC.

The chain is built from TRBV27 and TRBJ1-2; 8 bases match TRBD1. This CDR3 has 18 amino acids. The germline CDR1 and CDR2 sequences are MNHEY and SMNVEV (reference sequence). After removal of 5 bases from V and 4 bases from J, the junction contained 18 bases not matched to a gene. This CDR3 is CASSPNNPGGRERYGYTF. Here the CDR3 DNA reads TGTGCCAGCAGTCCAAACAATCCAGGGGGCCGGGAACGCTATGGCTACACCTTC.

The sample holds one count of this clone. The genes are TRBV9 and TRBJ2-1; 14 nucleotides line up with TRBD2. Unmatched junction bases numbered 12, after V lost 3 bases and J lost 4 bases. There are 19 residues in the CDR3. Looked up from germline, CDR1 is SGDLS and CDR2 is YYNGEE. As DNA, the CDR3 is TGTGCCAGCAGCGCCCCAAGGGGGACTAGCGGGAGTGGATACAATGAGCAGTTCTTC. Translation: CASSAPRGTSGSGYNEQFF.

CDR3 coding DNA: TGCAGCGTTGGGGACAGGTACTATGGCTACACCTTC. This encodes CSVGDRYYGYTF. The V call is TRBV29-1, the J call TRBJ1-2; 8 nucleotides line up with TRBD1. V shed 4 bases and J 3 bases; nucleotides not matched to a gene: 1. CDR1 and CDR2 (germline): SQVTM, ANQGSEA. The CDR3 totals 12 residues.

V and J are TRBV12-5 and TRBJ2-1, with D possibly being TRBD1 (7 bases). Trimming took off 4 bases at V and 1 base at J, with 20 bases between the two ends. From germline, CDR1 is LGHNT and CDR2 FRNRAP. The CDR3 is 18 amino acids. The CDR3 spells CASGSDQGGVGSYNEQFF. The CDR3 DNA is TGTGCTAGTGGTTCCGATCAGGGGGGAGTGGGGTCCTACAATGAGCAGTTCTTC.

The CDR3 bases are TGTGCCAGCAGCTTCTCGGGAACAGATACGCAGTATTTT. This gives the protein CASSFSGTDTQYF. The chain uses TRBV5-4 and TRBJ2-3, with D possibly matching TRBD2 (5 bases). The V end was cut by 2 bases, the J end by 3 bases, with 7 bases between. Germline V gene lookup returns CDR1 SGHNT and CDR2 YYREEE (reference sequence). The CDR3 is 13 amino acids.

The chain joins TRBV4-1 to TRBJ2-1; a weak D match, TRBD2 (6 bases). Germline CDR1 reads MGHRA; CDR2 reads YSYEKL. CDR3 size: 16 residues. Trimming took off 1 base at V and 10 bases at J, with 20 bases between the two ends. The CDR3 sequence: CASSQVGVGARGEQFF. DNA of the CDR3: TGCGCCAGCAGCCAAGTCGGAGTCGGGGCGCGGGGCGAGCAGTTCTTC.

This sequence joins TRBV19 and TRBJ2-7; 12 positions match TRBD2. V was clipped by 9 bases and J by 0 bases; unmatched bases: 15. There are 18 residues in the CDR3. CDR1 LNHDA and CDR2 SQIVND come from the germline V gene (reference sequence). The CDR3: CASKAVGLAGGSSYEQYF. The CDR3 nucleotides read TGTGCCAGCAAAGCAGTGGGGCTAGCGGGAGGGAGCTCCTACGAGCAGTACTTC.

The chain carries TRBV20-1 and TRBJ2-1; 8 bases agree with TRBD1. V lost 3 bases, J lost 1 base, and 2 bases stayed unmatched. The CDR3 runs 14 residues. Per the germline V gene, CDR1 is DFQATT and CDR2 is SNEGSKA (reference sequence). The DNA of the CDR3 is TGCAGTGCTAGTCAGGGGGCATCCTACAATGAGCAGTTCTTC. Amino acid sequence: CSASQGASYNEQFF.

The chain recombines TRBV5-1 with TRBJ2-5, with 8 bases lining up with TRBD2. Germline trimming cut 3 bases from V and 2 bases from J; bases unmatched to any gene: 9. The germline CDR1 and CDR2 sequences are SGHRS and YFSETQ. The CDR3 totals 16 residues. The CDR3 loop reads CASSWGASGLQETQYF. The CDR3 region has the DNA TGCGCCAGCAGCTGGGGCGCTAGCGGGTTACAAGAGACCCAGTACTTC.

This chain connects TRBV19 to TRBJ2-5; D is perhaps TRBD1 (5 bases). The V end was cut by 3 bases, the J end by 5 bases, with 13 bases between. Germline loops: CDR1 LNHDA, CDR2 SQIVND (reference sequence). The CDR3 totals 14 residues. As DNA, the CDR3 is TGTGCCAGTAGTATTGCAGGGATCATCGAGACCCAGTACTTC. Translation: CASSIAGIIETQYF. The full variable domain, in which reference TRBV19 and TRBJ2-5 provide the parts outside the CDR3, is DGGITQSPKYLFRKEGQNVTLSCEQNLNHDAMYWYRQDPGQGLRLIYYSQIVNDFQKGDIAEGYSVSREKKESFPLTVTSAQKNPTAFYLCASSIAGIIETQYFGPGTRLLVL.

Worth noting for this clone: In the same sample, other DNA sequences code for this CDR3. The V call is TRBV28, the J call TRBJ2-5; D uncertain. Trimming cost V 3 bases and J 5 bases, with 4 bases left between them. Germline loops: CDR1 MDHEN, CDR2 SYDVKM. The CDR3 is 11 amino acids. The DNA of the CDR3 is TGTGCCAGCAGTTTTCGTGAGACCCAGTACTTC. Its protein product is CASSFRETQYF.

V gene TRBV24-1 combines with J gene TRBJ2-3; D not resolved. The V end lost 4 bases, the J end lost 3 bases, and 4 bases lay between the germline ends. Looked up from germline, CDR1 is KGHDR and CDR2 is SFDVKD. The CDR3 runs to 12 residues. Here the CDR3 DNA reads TGTGCCACCAGTGAACGGACAGATACGCAGTATTTT. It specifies CATSERTDTQYF.